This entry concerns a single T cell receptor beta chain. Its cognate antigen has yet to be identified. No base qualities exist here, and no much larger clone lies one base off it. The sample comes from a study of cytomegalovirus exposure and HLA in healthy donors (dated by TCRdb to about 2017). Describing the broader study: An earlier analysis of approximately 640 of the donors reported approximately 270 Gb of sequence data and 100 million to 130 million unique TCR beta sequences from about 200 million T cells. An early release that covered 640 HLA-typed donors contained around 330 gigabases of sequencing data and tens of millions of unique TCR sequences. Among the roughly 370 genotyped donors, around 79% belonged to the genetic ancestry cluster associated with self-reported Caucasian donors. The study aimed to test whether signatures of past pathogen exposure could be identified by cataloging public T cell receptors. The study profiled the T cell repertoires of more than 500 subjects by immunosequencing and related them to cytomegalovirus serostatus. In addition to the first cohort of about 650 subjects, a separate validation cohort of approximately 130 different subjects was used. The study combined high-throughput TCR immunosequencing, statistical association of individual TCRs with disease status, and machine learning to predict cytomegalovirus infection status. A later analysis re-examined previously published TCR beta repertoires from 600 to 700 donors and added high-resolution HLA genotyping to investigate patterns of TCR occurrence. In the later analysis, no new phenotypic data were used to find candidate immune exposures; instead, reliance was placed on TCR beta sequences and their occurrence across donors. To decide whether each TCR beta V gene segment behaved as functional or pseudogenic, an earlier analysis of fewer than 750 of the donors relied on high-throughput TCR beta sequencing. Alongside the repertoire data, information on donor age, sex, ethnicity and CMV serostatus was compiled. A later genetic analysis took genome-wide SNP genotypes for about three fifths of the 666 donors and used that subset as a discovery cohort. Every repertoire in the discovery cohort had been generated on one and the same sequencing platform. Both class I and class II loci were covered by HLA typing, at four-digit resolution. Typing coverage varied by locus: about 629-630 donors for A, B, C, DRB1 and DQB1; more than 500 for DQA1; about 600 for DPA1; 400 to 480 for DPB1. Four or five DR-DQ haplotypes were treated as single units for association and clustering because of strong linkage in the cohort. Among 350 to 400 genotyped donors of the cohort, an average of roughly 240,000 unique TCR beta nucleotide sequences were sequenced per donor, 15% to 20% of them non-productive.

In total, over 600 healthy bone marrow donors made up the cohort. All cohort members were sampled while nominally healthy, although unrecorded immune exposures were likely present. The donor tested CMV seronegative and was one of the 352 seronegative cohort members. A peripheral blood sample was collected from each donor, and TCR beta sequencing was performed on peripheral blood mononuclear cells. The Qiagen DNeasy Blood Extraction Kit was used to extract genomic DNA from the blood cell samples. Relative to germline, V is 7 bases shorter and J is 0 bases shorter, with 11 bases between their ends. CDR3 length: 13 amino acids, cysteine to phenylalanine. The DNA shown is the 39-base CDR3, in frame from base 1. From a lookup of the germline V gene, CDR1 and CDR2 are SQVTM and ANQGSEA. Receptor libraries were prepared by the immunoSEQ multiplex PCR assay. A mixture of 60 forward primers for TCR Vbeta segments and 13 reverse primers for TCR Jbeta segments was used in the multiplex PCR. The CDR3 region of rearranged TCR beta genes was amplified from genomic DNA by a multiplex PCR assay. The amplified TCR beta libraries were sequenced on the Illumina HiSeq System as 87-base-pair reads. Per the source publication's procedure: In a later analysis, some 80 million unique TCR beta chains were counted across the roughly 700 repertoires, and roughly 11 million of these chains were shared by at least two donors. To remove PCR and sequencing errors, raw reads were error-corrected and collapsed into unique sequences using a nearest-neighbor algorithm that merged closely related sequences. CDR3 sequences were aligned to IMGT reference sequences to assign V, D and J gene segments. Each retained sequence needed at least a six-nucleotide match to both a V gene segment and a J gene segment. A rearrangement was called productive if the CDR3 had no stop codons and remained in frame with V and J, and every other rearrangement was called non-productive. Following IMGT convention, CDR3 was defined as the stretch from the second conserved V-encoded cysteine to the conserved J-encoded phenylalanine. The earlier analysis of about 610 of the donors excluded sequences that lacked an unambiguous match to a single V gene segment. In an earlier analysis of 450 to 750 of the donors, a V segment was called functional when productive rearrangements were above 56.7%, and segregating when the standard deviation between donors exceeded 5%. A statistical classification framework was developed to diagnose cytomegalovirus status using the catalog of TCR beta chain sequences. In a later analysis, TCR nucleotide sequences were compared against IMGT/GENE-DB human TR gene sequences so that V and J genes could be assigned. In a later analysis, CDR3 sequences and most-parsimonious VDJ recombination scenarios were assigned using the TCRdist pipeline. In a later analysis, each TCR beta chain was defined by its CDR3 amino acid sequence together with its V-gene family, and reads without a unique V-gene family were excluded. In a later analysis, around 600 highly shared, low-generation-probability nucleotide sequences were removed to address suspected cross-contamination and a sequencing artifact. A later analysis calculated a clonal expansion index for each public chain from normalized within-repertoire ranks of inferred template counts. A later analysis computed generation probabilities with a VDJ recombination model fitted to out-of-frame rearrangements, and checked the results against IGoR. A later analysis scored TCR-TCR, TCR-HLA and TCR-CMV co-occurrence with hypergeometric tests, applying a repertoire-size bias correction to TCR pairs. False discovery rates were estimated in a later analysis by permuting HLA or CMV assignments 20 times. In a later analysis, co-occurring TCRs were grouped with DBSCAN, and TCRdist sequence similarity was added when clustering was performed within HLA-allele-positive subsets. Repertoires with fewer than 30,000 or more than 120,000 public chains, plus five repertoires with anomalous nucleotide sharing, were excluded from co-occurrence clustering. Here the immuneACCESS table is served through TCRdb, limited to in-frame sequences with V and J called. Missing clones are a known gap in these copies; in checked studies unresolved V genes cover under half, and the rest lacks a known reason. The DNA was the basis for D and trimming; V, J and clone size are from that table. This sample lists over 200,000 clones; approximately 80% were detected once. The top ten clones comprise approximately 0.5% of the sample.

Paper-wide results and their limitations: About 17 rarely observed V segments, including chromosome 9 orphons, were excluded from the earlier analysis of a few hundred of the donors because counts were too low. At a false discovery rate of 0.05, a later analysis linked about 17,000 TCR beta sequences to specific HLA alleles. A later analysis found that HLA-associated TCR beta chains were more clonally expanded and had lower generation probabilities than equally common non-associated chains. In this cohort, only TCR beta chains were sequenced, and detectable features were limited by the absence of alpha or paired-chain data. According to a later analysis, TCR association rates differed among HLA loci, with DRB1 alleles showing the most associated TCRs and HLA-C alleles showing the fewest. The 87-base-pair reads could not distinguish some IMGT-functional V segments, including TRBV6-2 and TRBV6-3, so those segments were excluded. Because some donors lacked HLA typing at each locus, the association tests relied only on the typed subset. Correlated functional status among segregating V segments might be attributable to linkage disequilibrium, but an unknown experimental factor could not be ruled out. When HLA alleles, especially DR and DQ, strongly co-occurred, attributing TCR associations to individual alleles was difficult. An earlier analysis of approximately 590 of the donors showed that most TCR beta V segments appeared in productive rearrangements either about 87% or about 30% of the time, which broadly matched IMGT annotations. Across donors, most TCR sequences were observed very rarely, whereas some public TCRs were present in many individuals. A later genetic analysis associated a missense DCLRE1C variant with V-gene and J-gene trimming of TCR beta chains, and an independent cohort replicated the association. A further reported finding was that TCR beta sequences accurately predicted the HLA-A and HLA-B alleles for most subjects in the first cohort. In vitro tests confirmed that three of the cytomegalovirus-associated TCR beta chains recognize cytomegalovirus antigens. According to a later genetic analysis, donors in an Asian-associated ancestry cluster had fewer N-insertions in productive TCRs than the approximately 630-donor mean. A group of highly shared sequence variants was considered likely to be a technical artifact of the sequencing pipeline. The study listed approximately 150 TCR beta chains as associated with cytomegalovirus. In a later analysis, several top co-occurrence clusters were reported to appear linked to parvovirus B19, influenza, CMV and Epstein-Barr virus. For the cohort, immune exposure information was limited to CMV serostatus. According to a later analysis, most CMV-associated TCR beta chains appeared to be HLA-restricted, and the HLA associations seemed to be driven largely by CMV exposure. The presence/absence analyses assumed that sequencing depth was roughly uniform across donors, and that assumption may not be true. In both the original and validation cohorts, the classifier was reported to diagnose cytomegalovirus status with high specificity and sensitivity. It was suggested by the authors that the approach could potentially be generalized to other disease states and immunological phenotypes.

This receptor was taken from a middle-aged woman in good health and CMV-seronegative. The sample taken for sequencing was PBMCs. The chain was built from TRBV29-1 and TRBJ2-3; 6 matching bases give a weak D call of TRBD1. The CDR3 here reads CSASDRSTDTQYF. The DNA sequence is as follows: TGCAGCGCCTCAGACAGGAGCACAGATACGCAGTATTTT.